This T cell receptor (beta chain) was observed in a study of blood T cell repertoires in COVID-19. Germline trimming cut 0 bases from V and 2 bases from J; bases unmatched to any gene: 6. The CDR3 spans 16 residues. CDR1 is LNHNV and CDR2 is YYDKDF in the germline V gene (reference sequence). Measured with immunoSEQ multiplex PCR; TCRdb has only the in-frame clones, and not every one. The sample consists of about 120,000 clones, around 78% of them appearing once. The material sequenced was peripheral blood. This receptor was obtained from a man between 65 and 85 years old with acute or convalescent COVID-19. V gene TRBV15 combines with J gene TRBJ2-7; 8 bases fit TRBD1. CDR3 nucleotides: TGTGCCACCAGCAGAGATTTCAGGGGGCCTACCTACGAGCAGTACTTC. Translated, it gives CATSRDFRGPTYEQYF.